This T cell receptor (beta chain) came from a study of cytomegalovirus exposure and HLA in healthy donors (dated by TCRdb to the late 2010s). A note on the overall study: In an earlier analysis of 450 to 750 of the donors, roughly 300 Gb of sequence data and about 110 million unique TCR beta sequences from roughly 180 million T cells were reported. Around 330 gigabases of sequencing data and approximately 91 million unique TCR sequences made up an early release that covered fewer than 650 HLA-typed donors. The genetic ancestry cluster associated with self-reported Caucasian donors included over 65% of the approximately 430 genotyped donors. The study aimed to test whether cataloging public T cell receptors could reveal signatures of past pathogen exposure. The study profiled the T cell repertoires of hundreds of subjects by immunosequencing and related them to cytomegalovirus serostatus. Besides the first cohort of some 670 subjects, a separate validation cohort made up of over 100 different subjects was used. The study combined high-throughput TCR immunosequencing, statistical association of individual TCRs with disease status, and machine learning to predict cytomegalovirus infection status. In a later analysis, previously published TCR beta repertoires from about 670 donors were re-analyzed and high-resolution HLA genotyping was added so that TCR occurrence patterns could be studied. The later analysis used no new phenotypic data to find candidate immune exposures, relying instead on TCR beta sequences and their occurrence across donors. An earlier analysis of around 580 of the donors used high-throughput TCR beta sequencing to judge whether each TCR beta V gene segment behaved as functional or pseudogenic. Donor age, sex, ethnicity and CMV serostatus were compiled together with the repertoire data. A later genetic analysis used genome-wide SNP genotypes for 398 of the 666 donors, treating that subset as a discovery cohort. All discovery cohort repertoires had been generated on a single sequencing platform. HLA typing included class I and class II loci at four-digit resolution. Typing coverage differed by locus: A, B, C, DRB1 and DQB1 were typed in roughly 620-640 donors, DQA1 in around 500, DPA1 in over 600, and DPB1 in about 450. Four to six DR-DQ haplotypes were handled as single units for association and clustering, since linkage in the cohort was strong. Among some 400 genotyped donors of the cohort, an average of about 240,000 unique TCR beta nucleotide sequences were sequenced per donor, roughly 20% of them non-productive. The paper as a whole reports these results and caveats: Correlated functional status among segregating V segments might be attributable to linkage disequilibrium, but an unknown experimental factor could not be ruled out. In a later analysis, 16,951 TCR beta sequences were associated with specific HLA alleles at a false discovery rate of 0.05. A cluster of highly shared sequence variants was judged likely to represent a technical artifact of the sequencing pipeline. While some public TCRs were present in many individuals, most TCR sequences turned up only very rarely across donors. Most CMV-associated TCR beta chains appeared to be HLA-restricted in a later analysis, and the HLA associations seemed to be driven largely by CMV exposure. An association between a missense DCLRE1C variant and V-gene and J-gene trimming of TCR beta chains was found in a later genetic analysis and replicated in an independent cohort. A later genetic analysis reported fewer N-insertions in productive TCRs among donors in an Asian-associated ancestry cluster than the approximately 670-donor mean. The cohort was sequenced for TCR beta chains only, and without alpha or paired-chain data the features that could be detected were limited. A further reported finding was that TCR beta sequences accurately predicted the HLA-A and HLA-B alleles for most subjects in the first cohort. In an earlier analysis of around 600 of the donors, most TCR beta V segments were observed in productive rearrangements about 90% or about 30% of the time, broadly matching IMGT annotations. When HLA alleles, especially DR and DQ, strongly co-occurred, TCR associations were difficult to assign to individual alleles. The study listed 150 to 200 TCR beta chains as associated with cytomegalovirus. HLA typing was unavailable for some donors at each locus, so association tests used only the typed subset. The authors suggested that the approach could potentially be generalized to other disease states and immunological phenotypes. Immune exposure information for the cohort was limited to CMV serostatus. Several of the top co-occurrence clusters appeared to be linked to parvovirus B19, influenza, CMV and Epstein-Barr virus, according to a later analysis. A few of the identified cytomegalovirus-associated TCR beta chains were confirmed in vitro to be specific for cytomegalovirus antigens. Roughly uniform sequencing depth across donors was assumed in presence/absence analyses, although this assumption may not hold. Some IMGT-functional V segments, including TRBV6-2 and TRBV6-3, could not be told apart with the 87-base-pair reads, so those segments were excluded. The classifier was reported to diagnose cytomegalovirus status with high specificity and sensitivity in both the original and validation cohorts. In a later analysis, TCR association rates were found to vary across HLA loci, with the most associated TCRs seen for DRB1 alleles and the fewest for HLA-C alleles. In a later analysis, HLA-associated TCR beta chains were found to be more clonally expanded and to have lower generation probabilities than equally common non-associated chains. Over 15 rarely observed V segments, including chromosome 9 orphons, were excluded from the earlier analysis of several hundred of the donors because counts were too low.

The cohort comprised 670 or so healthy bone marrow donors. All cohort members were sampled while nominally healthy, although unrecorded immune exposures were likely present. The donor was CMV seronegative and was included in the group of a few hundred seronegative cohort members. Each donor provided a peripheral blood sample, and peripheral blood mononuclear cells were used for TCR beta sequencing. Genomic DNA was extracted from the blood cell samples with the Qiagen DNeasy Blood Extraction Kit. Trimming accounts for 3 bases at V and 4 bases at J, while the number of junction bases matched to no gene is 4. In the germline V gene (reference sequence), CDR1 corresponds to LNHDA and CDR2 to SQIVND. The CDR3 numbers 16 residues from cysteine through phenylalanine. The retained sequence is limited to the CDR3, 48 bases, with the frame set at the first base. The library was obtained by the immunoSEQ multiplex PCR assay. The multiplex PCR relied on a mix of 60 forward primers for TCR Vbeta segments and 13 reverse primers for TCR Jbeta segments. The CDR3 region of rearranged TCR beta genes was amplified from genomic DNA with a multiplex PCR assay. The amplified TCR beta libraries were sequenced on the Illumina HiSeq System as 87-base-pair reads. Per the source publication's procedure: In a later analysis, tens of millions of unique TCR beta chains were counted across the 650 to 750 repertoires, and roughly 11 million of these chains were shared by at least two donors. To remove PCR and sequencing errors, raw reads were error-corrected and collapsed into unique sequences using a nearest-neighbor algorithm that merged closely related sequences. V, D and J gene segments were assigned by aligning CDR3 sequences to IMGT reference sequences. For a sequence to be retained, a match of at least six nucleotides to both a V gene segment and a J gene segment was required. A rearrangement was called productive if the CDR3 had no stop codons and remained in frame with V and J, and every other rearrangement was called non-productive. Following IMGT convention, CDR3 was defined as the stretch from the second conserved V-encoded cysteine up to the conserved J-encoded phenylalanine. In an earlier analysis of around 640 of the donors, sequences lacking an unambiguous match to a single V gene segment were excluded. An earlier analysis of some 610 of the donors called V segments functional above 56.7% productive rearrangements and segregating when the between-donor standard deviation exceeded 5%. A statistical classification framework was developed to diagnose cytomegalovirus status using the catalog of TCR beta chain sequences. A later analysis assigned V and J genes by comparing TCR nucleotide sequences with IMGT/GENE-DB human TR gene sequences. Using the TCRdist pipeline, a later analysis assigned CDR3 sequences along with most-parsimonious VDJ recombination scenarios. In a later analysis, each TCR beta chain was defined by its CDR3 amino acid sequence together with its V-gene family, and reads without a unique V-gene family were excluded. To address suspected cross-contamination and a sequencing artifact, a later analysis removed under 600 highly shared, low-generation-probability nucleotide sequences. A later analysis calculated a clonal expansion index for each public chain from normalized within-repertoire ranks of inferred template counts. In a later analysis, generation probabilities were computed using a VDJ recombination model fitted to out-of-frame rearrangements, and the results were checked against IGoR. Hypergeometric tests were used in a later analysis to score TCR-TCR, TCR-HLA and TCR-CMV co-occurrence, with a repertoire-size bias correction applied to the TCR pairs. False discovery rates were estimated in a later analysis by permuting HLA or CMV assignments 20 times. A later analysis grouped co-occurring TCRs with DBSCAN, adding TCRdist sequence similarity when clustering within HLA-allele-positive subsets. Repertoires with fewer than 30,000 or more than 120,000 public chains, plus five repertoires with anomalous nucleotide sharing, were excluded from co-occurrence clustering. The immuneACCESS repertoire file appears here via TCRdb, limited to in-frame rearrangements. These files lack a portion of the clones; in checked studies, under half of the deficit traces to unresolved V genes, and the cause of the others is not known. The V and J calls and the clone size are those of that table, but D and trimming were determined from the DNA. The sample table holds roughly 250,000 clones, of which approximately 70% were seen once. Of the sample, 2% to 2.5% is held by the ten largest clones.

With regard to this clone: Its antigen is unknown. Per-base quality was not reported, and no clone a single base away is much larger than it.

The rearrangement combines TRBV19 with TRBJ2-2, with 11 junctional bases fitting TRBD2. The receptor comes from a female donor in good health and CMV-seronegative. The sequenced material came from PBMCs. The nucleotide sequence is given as TGTGCCAGTAGTATCGGGACTAGCGGTGTCACCGGGGAGCTGTTTTTT. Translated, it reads CASSIGTSGVTGELFF.